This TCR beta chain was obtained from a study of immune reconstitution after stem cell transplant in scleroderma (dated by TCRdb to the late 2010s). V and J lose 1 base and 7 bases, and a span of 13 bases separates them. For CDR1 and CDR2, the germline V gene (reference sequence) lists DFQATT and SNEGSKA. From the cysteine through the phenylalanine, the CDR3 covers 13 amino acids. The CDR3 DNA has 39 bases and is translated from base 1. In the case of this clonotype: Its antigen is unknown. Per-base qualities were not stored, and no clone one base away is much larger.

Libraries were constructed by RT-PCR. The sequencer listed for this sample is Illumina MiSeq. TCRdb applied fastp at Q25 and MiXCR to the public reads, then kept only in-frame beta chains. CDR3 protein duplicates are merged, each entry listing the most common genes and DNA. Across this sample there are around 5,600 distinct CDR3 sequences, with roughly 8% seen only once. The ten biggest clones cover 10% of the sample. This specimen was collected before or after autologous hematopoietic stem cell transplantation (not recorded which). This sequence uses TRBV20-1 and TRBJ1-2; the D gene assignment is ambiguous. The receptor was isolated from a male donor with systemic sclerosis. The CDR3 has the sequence CSARGEGLFGYTF. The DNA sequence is TGCAGTGCTAGAGGGGAGGGTTTGTTTGGCTACACCTTC.